This TCR beta chain stems from a study of blood T cell repertoires in COVID-19. Study details: Samples of COVID-19 (acute and convalescent) were obtained from the United States, Italy and Spain.

How the authors handled the data: Estimates of nucleated cell counts were drawn from the amplification of reference gene primers. Assay used: immunoSEQ multiplex PCR; TCRdb lists only in-frame clones, some missing. V, J and clone size reflect that table, while D and trimming were determined from the DNA. This table has roughly 74,000 clones, around nine tenths appearing once. Germline CDR1 and CDR2: SGHRS and YFSETQ. The CDR3 contains 16 residues. V trimming: 0 bases; J trimming: 6 bases; junction bases outside the gene matches: 4. In its sample, this clone was seen once. The clonotype originates from a woman of 80 years or more with active or convalescent COVID-19. The V call is TRBV5-1, the J call TRBJ1-4; 11 positions match TRBD1. The sequenced sample was peripheral blood. The CDR3 is CASSLAGQGADEKLFF. For the CDR3, the DNA is TGCGCCAGCAGCTTGGCCGGACAGGGGGCAGATGAAAAACTGTTTTTT.